The 28 T cell receptor beta chains listed next were all sequenced from one sample in a study of T cell responses to AZD1222 COVID-19 vaccine. Some clones are missing from TCRdb's copy, which holds only in-frame ones; the method was immunoSEQ multiplex PCR. There are about 67,000 clones in the sample; around 82% occur only once, and about 6% lies in the top ten. This material consisted of peripheral blood, taken 28 days after the second AZD1222 dose. These receptor sequences come from an adult who received the AZD1222 COVID-19 vaccine.

CDR3 nucleotide sequence: TGTGCCAGCAGCCCTCCAACCCAGGATGGCTACACCTTC. This encodes CASSPPTQDGYTF. This sequence joins TRBV7-9 and TRBJ1-2; D uncertain. The CDR3 contains 13 residues. Trimming removed 5 bases at V and 6 bases at J, with 13 bases between. CDR1 and CDR2 (germline): SEHNR, FQNEAQ (reference sequence).

The chain employs TRBV13 and TRBJ2-4; 8 nucleotides line up with TRBD2. V lost 5 bases, J lost 9 bases, and 6 bases stayed unmatched. The CDR3 loop spans 13 amino acids. Germline-derived CDR1 and CDR2 are PRHDT and FYEKMQ (reference sequence). The CDR3 DNA follows: TGTGCCAGCAGCCCCCGGGAGGGGGGCATTCAGTACTTC. It is translated as CASSPREGGIQYF.

This clone came up a few times. The rearrangement joins TRBV4-2 to TRBJ2-7; D may be TRBD1 or TRBD2 (5 bases each). V lost 0 bases and J lost 5, with 14 bases in between. The CDR3 is 15 residues long. Looked up from germline, CDR1 is LGHNA and CDR2 is YNFKEQ. The CDR3 loop is CASSQDVAGTNEQYF. The CDR3 DNA reads as TGTGCCAGCAGCCAAGATGTAGCAGGGACCAACGAGCAGTACTTC.

The chain has TRBV5-8 and TRBJ1-4; D is ambiguous. From germline, CDR1 is SGHTS and CDR2 YDEGEE. V shed 0 bases and J shed 7 bases, with 16 bases lying between them. The CDR3 runs to 16 residues. The CDR3 protein is CASSLASFSAGEKLFF. In DNA, the CDR3 is TGTGCCAGCAGCTTGGCCAGTTTCTCGGCGGGTGAAAAACTGTTTTTT.

This chain joins TRBV5-5 and TRBJ1-2, with D possibly matching TRBD1 (5 bases). The V gene's germline CDR1 is SGHKS and CDR2 YYEKEE (reference sequence). Trimming cost V 0 bases and J 3 bases, with 12 bases left between them. The CDR3 consists of 15 residues. The chain's CDR3 is CASSLADSGYYGYTF. The CDR3 DNA sequence: TGTGCCAGCAGCTTGGCCGACTCAGGGTACTATGGCTACACCTTC.

The chain employs TRBV11-3 and TRBJ2-5, with D hard to call. The germline V gene has CDR1 SGHNT and CDR2 YENEEA. V was clipped by 1 base and J by 2 bases, with 5 bases between them. This CDR3 region has 13 residues. The CDR3 loop is CASSLGSQETQYF. The DNA of the CDR3 is TGTGCCAGCAGCTTAGGGAGTCAAGAGACCCAGTACTTC.

The CDR3 sequence is CASSLALTSVNEQFF. CDR3 DNA sequence: TGTGCCAGCAGCTTAGCCTTAACTTCCGTCAATGAGCAGTTCTTC. The rearrangement joins TRBV7-2 to TRBJ2-1; D unresolved. Germline CDR1 is SGHTA and CDR2 is FQGNSA. This CDR3 comprises 15 residues. V was clipped by 0 bases and J by 6 bases, with 12 bases between them.

This clone is a singleton in its sample. The CDR3 sequence is CASRGTERPGNTIYF. CDR3 in DNA: TGTGCCAGCAGGGGGACAGAGAGGCCTGGAAACACCATATATTTT. This rearrangement joins TRBV2 to TRBJ1-3; TRBD1 aligns across 7 bases. This CDR3 comprises 15 residues. CDR1 and CDR2 from the germline V gene are SNHLY and FYNNEI. Unmatched junction bases numbered 7, after V lost 6 bases and J lost 2 bases.

This clone has a handful of counts. This chain links TRBV9 with TRBJ2-3; 9 bases are a match to TRBD2. After removal of 0 bases from V and 0 bases from J, the junction contained 2 bases not matched to a gene. Per the germline V gene, CDR1 is SGDLS and CDR2 is YYNGEE. The CDR3 consists of 16 residues. The CDR3 bases are TGTGCCAGCAGCGTAGTGAGCGGGGGGAGCACAGATACGCAGTATTTT. It translates to CASSVVSGGSTDTQYF.

The chain links TRBV28 to TRBJ1-5, with 9 positions matching TRBD1. Germline lookup yields CDR1 MDHEN and CDR2 SYDVKM. This CDR3 is built from 15 residues. The ends lost 6 bases at V and 7 bases at J; junction bases unmatched: 10. The CDR3 region has the DNA TGTGCCAGCAGACCCCGGGACAGGGTCGGGCAGCCCCAGCATTTT. This encodes CASRPRDRVGQPQHF.

There are a few counts of this clone. V and J are TRBV10-1 and TRBJ2-7; D not resolved. The germline V gene has CDR1 WNHNN and CDR2 SYGVQD (reference sequence). Trimming removed 2 bases from V and 2 bases from J, with 10 bases in between. The CDR3 extends over 14 amino acids. The CDR3 loop is CASSEGVGPYEQYF. CDR3 nucleotide sequence: TGCGCCAGCAGTGAGGGTGTTGGACCCTACGAGCAGTACTTC.

V and J are TRBV30 and TRBJ2-6, with 7 bases fitting TRBD2. V trimming: 0 bases; J trimming: 2 bases; junction bases outside the gene matches: 10. CDR3 length equals 18 residues. Germline-derived CDR1 and CDR2 are GTSNPN and SVGIG (reference sequence). The CDR3 loop reads CAWSVGGKGGTGANVLTF. The DNA of the CDR3 is TGTGCCTGGAGTGTGGGAGGGAAGGGAGGGACTGGGGCCAACGTCCTGACTTTC.

This clone appeared a few times. The DNA of the CDR3 is TGTGCCAGCAATGCCGGGACAGGGACTGAAGCTTTCTTT. Translated, it gives CASNAGTGTEAFF. The gene calls are TRBV2 and TRBJ1-1; 9 bases are shared with TRBD1. V trimming: 7 bases; J trimming: 5 bases; junction bases outside the gene matches: 5. Germline V gene data show CDR1 as SNHLY and CDR2 as FYNNEI. The CDR3 totals 13 residues. Variable domain in full (rest from reference TRBV2 and TRBJ1-1): EPEVTQTPSHQVTQMGQEVILRCVPISNHLYFYWYRQILGQKVEFLVSFYNNEISEKSEIFDDQFSVERPDGSNFTLKIRSTKLEDSAMYFCASNAGTGTEAFFGQGTRLTVV.

This rearrangement joins TRBV6-5 to TRBJ1-3, with D unclear. The V end was cut by 2 bases, the J end by 2 bases, with 4 bases between. The CDR3 runs 13 residues. Germline loops: CDR1 MNHEY, CDR2 SVGAGI. CDR3 in DNA: TGTGCCAGCAGTTACGCCACTGGAAACACCATATATTTT. Residues: CASSYATGNTIYF.

The chain carries TRBV7-8 and TRBJ1-1, with D possibly matching TRBD1 (5 bases). The CDR3 sequence is 13 residues long. V gave up 11 bases and J gave up 5 bases, with 18 bases separating them. Germline V CDR1 and CDR2: SGHVS, FQNEAQ. The CDR3 DNA reads TGTGCCGACTCCCGCAGGGATGTAACTGAAGCTTTCTTT. It yields the protein CADSRRDVTEAFF.

The chain carries TRBV10-3 and TRBJ2-7; D is unclear. The CDR3 is 13 amino acids. Trimming took 5 bases from V and 2 from J, leaving 10 bases between them. CDR1 and CDR2 from the germline V gene are ENHRY and SYGVKD. CDR3 in DNA: TGTGCCATCAGTCCGGACGTCGCCTACGAGCAGTACTTC. This codes for CAISPDVAYEQYF.

On this clone itself: A far larger clone is off by one base, so a read error is likely. The J gene is TRBJ2-1, the V gene TRBV30; TRBD2 matches 8 bases. This CDR3 is built from 14 residues. The germline V gene has CDR1 GTSNPN and CDR2 SVGIG (reference sequence). CDR3 loop: CPWSLSGGGNEQFF. Written as DNA, the CDR3 is TGTCCCTGGAGTCTTTCGGGGGGGGGAAATGAGCAGTTCTTC.

This chain joins TRBV5-4 and TRBJ1-1, with D possibly matching TRBD1 (5 bases). The V end was cut by 0 bases, the J end by 3 bases, with 9 bases between. CDR3 length equals 14 residues. CDR1 is SGHNT, CDR2 YYREEE, per germline (reference sequence). The CDR3 DNA sequence: TGTGCCAGCAGCTTGGGAGGGGCCGACACTGAAGCTTTCTTT. Translation gives CASSLGGADTEAFF.

This rearrangement joins TRBV7-9 to TRBJ2-6, with 11 bases matching TRBD1. Germline V CDR1 and CDR2: SEHNR, FQNEAQ (reference sequence). CDR3 length: 19 amino acids. V gave up 5 bases and J gave up 0 bases; unmatched junction bases: 9. CDR3 bases: TGTGCCAGCAGCCCTCCGGACAGGGGGCTTAACTCTGGGGCCAACGTCCTGACTTTC. Its translation is CASSPPDRGLNSGANVLTF.

The chain links TRBV27 to TRBJ2-7; 7 bases align to TRBD1. Germline V gives CDR1 MNHEY, CDR2 SMNVEV (reference sequence). Trimming took 5 bases from V and 3 from J; bases not matched to a gene: 10. This CDR3 spans 15 amino acids. CDR3 amino acids: CASSTDGTAFYEQYF. The CDR3 DNA reads TGTGCCAGCAGTACCGACGGGACAGCATTCTACGAGCAGTACTTC.

The chain employs TRBV6-5 and TRBJ1-1; no reliable D call. Trimming removed 8 bases from V and 7 bases from J, with 17 bases in between. CDR1 and CDR2 (germline): MNHEY, SVGAGI. This CDR3 region has 13 residues. The CDR3 spells CASSGRFGVEAFF. The CDR3 nucleotides read TGTGCCAGCTCAGGACGCTTTGGGGTTGAAGCTTTCTTT.

The chain links TRBV5-5 to TRBJ1-2; D gene uncertain. The CDR3 spans 17 residues. Germline values: CDR1 SGHKS, CDR2 YYEKEE (reference sequence). Trimming pared 3 bases from V and 2 bases from J, leaving 20 bases between. The CDR3 DNA reads as TGTGCCAGCAGCTCGTCTACCCTAAGGGATTTGAACTATGGCTACACCTTC. Protein: CASSSSTLRDLNYGYTF.

V usage is TRBV29-1 and J usage is TRBJ1-4; D gene uncertain. The CDR3 sequence is 13 residues long. V was cut by 7 bases and J by 3 bases, with 12 bases left in between. Germline loops: CDR1 SQVTM, CDR2 ANQGSEA. The CDR3 spells CSARLTPNEKLFF. CDR3 DNA: TGCAGCGCCCGCTTGACTCCTAATGAAAAACTGTTTTTT.

The chain uses TRBV10-3 and TRBJ2-3, with 10 bases matching TRBD2. With V trimmed by 6 bases and J by 2 bases, 2 bases remained unmatched. Germline values: CDR1 ENHRY, CDR2 SYGVKD. The CDR3 has 14 residues. In DNA form, the CDR3 reads TGTGCCATCAGACTAGCGGGGCCCACAGATACGCAGTATTTT. Protein sequence: CAIRLAGPTDTQYF.

In its sample, this clone was seen a few times. This chain connects TRBV5-1 to TRBJ2-7, with D uncertain. Trimming shortened V by 4 bases and J by 2 bases, and 10 bases separated the two germline ends. CDR3 length: 13 residues. The germline gives CDR1 SGHRS, CDR2 YFSETQ. For the CDR3, the DNA is TGCGCCAGCAGCCCGGACGGACCCTACGAGCAGTACTTC. Its translation: CASSPDGPYEQYF.

This clone was observed a few times. The chain has TRBV7-9 and TRBJ1-1; TRBD1 is a possible D gene (6 bases). Germline lookup yields CDR1 SEHNR and CDR2 FQNEAQ (reference sequence). Deletions cut 2 bases from V and 7 bases from J, with 11 bases between. The CDR3 runs to 13 residues. Here the CDR3 reads CASSLRTVGEAFF. The CDR3 coding sequence is TGTGCCAGCAGCTTAAGGACAGTTGGTGAAGCTTTCTTT.

The chain joins TRBV11-2 to TRBJ1-4; D unresolved. The CDR3 contains 14 residues. Trimming pared 2 bases from V and 10 bases from J, leaving 14 bases between. Germline loops: CDR1 SGHAT, CDR2 FQNNGV. CDR3 sequence (DNA): TGTGCCAGCAGCTTAACGGCCGATAGCGGAAAACTGTTTTTT. Protein: CASSLTADSGKLFF.

This clone was observed once. This sequence joins TRBV9 and TRBJ1-3, with 11 bases fitting TRBD1. V was pared by 2 bases and J by 3 bases, with 4 bases of the junction left unmatched. There are 16 residues in the CDR3. Germline lookup yields CDR1 SGDLS and CDR2 YYNGEE. The CDR3 loop is CASSVGQGALGNTIYF. CDR3 DNA sequence: TGTGCCAGCAGCGTCGGACAGGGGGCTCTTGGAAACACCATATATTTT.